This T cell receptor beta chain was recovered during a study of blood T cells in healthy people across ages. Notes on the study in general: With age, beta diversity per million T cells declined roughly linearly, significantly by 40.

Trimming shortened V by 2 bases and J by 8 bases, and 7 bases separated the two germline ends. This CDR3 comprises 13 residues. Germline V gene data show CDR1 as MNHEY and CDR2 as SMNVEV (reference sequence). On this clonotype: What it binds is unknown.

A second about 7 to 12 cycle PCR used barcoded and J-beta primers. One entry per CDR3 protein results from TCRdb running MiXCR on the 5' RACE reads. Of about 1.4 million distinct CDR3 sequences in the sample, approximately 59% were seen once. The chain uses TRBV27 and TRBJ1-6; D uncertain. The source material was blood. This TCR was sampled from a man aged 18 to 29 in good health. CDR3 in DNA: TGTGCCAGCAGTTTACGGGAAGATTCACCCCTCCACTTT. Protein sequence: CASSLREDSPLHF.